The 18 T cell receptor beta chains below come from one sample, sequenced in a study of T cell responses to AZD1222 COVID-19 vaccine. Produced via immunoSEQ multiplex PCR; TCRdb's table is partial and in-frame only. The sample shows some 150,000 clones, 88% of them seen only once. This material consisted of peripheral blood, taken on day 0 of AZD1222 vaccination. The origin of the receptors is an adult in good health.

J is TRBJ1-5 and V is TRBV7-2; D not certain. V was clipped by 3 bases and J by 1 base, with 7 bases between them. Per the germline V gene, CDR1 is SGHTA and CDR2 is FQGNSA. This CDR3 is built from 14 residues. The CDR3 is CASSFSGSNQPQHF. For the CDR3, the DNA is TGTGCCAGCAGCTTTTCGGGGAGCAATCAGCCCCAGCATTTT.

The chain combines TRBV11-2 with TRBJ1-2; no clear D gene. Germline assignment: CDR1 SGHAT and CDR2 FQNNGV. V lost 5 bases to trimming and J lost 6 bases, with 10 bases between them. The CDR3 length is 12 residues. As DNA, the CDR3 is TGTGCCAGCAGCCCAGACTGGGATGGCTACACCTTC. This translates into CASSPDWDGYTF.

The genes are TRBV28 and TRBJ1-2; D not certain. This CDR3 is 14 amino acids long. Germline V lookup: CDR1 MDHEN, CDR2 SYDVKM. The V gene lost 4 bases and the J gene lost 1 base, with 10 bases spanning the gap. The CDR3 bases are TGTGCCAGCAGTTATGGGTCGATTAACTATGGCTACACCTTC. It encodes CASSYGSINYGYTF.

This chain connects TRBV5-1 to TRBJ1-5; D gene uncertain. Germline-derived CDR1 and CDR2 are SGHRS and YFSETQ. This CDR3 has 15 residues. V lost 3 bases and J 4 bases, leaving 14 bases between the germline ends. In DNA, the CDR3 is TGCGCCAGCAGCTACACGGTGGGGTTAAATCAGCCCCAGCATTTT. Protein sequence: CASSYTVGLNQPQHF.

The chain employs TRBV27 and TRBJ2-7; D perhaps matches TRBD1 (6 bases). The CDR3 runs 15 residues. The germline V and J ends were trimmed by 0 bases and 3 bases, with 12 bases remaining between them. The V gene's germline CDR1 is MNHEY and CDR2 SMNVEV (reference sequence). This chain's CDR3 is CASSLSLRGSYEQYF. CDR3 bases: TGTGCCAGCAGTTTATCTCTCAGGGGAAGCTACGAGCAGTACTTC.

This chain uses TRBV29-1 with TRBJ2-6, with D maybe TRBD1 (6 bases). V was shortened by 3 bases and J by 2 bases, with 8 bases between the two germline ends. Germline assignment: CDR1 SQVTM and CDR2 ANQGSEA. This CDR3 is 14 amino acids long. The chain's CDR3 is CSVDAGAGANVLTF. In DNA form, the CDR3 reads TGCAGCGTTGATGCAGGGGCTGGGGCCAACGTCCTGACTTTC.

The V and J genes are TRBV30 and TRBJ2-7; D is uncertain. V dropped 3 bases and J dropped 6 bases, with 12 bases sitting between them. Germline V gene sequence: CDR1 GTSNPN, CDR2 SVGIG (reference sequence). This CDR3 contains 12 residues. The CDR3 is CAWSANGLEQYF. CDR3 nucleotides: TGTGCCTGGAGCGCCAATGGGCTCGAGCAGTACTTC.

In regard to this clone: The same CDR3 is also encoded by other DNA sequences in this sample. J is TRBJ1-5 and V is TRBV5-3; 7 nucleotides agree with TRBD1. TRBV5-3 is filed as an ORF, its function uncertain. This CDR3 spans 17 amino acids. J was trimmed by 0 bases and V by 4 bases; bases with no gene match: 10. For the CDR3, the DNA is TGTGCCAGAAGCCCCTGGGACAGAAGAAATAGCAATCAGCCCCAGCATTTT. It codes for CARSPWDRRNSNQPQHF.

V and J are TRBV5-5 and TRBJ1-1; D is uncertain. With 2 bases removed from V and 3 bases from J, the gap between germline ends came to 2 bases. The CDR3 loop spans 11 amino acids. Germline loops: CDR1 SGHKS, CDR2 YYEKEE (reference sequence). DNA of the CDR3: TGTGCCAGCAGCTTAGACACTGAAGCTTTCTTT. This sequence encodes CASSLDTEAFF.

The rearrangement uses TRBV4-1 and TRBJ1-3; 8 bases align to TRBD1. V lost 1 base, J lost 8 bases, and 7 bases stayed unmatched. CDR1 and CDR2 (germline): MGHRA, YSYEKL. There are 15 residues in the CDR3. The CDR3 sequence is CASSQVRTGLDTIYF. The CDR3 nucleotides are TGCGCCAGCAGCCAAGTCCGGACAGGGCTAGACACCATATATTTT.

This clone was seen only a few times. This chain uses TRBV2 with TRBJ1-5; tentatively, D is TRBD1 (6 bases). Per germline, CDR1 SNHLY and CDR2 FYNNEI. V lost 11 bases, J lost 2 bases, and 25 bases lay in between. The CDR3 runs 17 residues. As DNA, the CDR3 is TGTGCCTCCCAGACAGGTACCTCAAGGGGAGGCAATCAGCCCCAGCATTTT. Translated: CASQTGTSRGGNQPQHF.

The V and J genes are TRBV6-2 or TRBV6-3 and TRBJ1-2; D might be TRBD1 (6 bases). Trimming shortened V by 5 bases and J by 2 bases, and 15 bases separated the two germline ends. The CDR3 is 15 amino acids. From germline, CDR1 is MNHEY and CDR2 SVGEGT. CDR3 amino acids: CASSAYREANYGYTF. CDR3 bases: TGTGCCAGCAGTGCTTACAGGGAGGCCAACTATGGCTACACCTTC.

This rearrangement joins TRBV28 to TRBJ1-1; D perhaps matches TRBD1 (5 bases). Germline V lookup: CDR1 MDHEN, CDR2 SYDVKM. This CDR3 has 12 residues. V was cut by 6 bases and J by 6 bases, with 11 bases left in between. CDR3: CASRWRGAEAFF. For the CDR3, the DNA is TGTGCCAGCAGATGGCGAGGGGCTGAAGCTTTCTTT.

V and J are TRBV6-6 and TRBJ2-7, with 7 bases fitting TRBD2. The CDR3 has 14 residues. Trimming removed 5 bases from V and 2 bases from J; junction bases left unmatched: 6. Germline V CDR1 and CDR2: MNHNY, SVGAGI (reference sequence). CDR3 sequence: CASSKTGGAYEQYF. DNA for the CDR3: TGTGCCAGCAGTAAGACTGGGGGGGCCTACGAGCAGTACTTC.

This chain uses TRBV6-2 or TRBV6-3 with TRBJ2-3, with D possibly matching TRBD2 (6 bases). V was clipped by 4 bases and J by 7 bases, with 9 bases between them. The CDR3 sequence is 12 residues long. The germline V gene has CDR1 MNHEY and CDR2 SVGEGT. For the CDR3, the DNA is TGTGCCAGCAGTTGGGACTCGAATACGCAGTATTTT. Residues: CASSWDSNTQYF.

V and J are TRBV6-2 or TRBV6-3 and TRBJ1-6, with D tentatively TRBD1 (5 bases). The length of the CDR3 is 13 residues. Between the trimmed V and J ends, which lost 6 bases and 10 bases, there was a span of 13 bases. Germline-derived CDR1 and CDR2 are MNHEY and SVGEGT. The CDR3 protein is CASSLIGESPLHF. The CDR3, as DNA: TGTGCCAGCAGCCTAATAGGGGAATCACCCCTCCACTTT.

This chain connects TRBV18 to TRBJ1-5, with 7 nucleotides matching TRBD1. With 8 bases clipped from V and 9 bases from J, the junction kept 10 bases outside the gene matches. CDR1 and CDR2 from the germline V gene are KGHSH and LQKENI. The CDR3 consists of 13 residues. The CDR3 here is CASRDSTRGPQHF. The CDR3 coding sequence is TGTGCCAGCCGGGACAGCACACGGGGGCCCCAGCATTTT.

The rearrangement uses TRBV9 and TRBJ2-5; TRBD2 aligns across 9 bases. CDR1 and CDR2 from the germline V gene are SGDLS and YYNGEE. The CDR3 contains 16 residues. V was clipped by 0 bases and J by 1 base; unmatched bases: 4. CDR3 sequence reads: CASSVDSGGFQETQYF. The CDR3 bases are TGTGCCAGCAGCGTAGACAGCGGGGGGTTCCAAGAGACCCAGTACTTC.